Presented here are 14 T cell receptor beta chains from one specimen sequenced in a study of tumor-infiltrating lymphocytes in localized non-small cell lung cancer. Clones were read by immunoSEQ multiplex PCR, and TCRdb kept only the in-frame ones, dropping some. The sample records 5,500 to 8,000 clones, around three quarters being singletons. Sequencing input: uninvolved lung tissue not adjacent to the tumor. All receptors derive from a human donor with non-small cell lung cancer.

This chain connects TRBV28 to TRBJ2-2, with TRBD2 matching over 8 bases. This CDR3 contains 16 residues. Germline CDR1 is MDHEN and CDR2 is SYDVKM. Germline trimming cut 5 bases from V and 4 bases from J; bases unmatched to any gene: 9. CDR3 loop: CASSGAGGGITGELFF. For the CDR3, the DNA is TGTGCCAGCAGTGGTGCCGGGGGGGGGATCACCGGGGAGCTGTTTTTT.

V usage is TRBV7-6 and J usage is TRBJ2-5, with 15 bases that match TRBD2. The CDR3 has 16 amino acids. The germline V gene has CDR1 SGHVS and CDR2 FNYEAQ. V was clipped by 4 bases and J by 4 bases; unmatched bases: 4. The CDR3 protein is CASSSGLAGGRETQYF. CDR3 coding DNA: TGTGCCAGCAGCTCAGGACTAGCGGGGGGGCGAGAGACCCAGTACTTC. The full variable domain, with the rest looked up from reference TRBV7-6 and TRBJ2-5, is GAGVSQSPRYKVTKRGQDVALRCDPISGHVSLYWYRQALGQGPEFLTYFNYEAQQDKSGLPNDRFSAERPEGSISTLTIQRTEQRDSAMYRCASSSGLAGGRETQYFGPGTRLLVL.

J is TRBJ2-1 and V is TRBV5-1; TRBD2 matches at 15 bases. Losses at the gene ends were 7 bases for V and 8 bases for J; bases not matched to a gene: 7. The germline V gene has CDR1 SGHRS and CDR2 YFSETQ. The CDR3 loop spans 15 amino acids. Here the CDR3 DNA reads TGCGCCAGCGACAACGGACTAGCGGGGGGGGATGAGCAGTTCTTC. This sequence encodes CASDNGLAGGDEQFF.

There are a few counts of this clone. V is TRBV6-5 and J is TRBJ2-2; no clear D gene. The CDR3 is 14 amino acids. V lost 0 bases and J lost 4, with 6 bases in between. The germline V gene encodes CDR1 MNHEY and CDR2 SVGAGI. The CDR3 protein is CASSYSTPTGELFF. The CDR3 DNA is TGTGCCAGCAGTTACTCGACGCCCACCGGGGAGCTGTTTTTT.

The chain uses TRBV6-6 and TRBJ1-5; 8 nucleotides align to TRBD1. The CDR3 consists of 14 residues. Germline CDR1 and CDR2: MNHNY and SVGAGI (reference sequence). V shed 5 bases and J 4 bases; nucleotides not matched to a gene: 4. The CDR3 sequence: CASSTTGVNQPQHF. The CDR3 region has the DNA TGTGCCAGCAGTACGACAGGGGTAAATCAGCCCCAGCATTTT.

The rearrangement joins TRBV10-3 to TRBJ2-2; no clear D. CDR1 and CDR2 (germline): ENHRY, SYGVKD. V was cut by 0 bases and J by 1 base, with 3 bases left in between. The CDR3 sequence is 14 residues long. The CDR3 region is CAISESGNTGELFF. CDR3 in DNA: TGTGCCATCAGTGAGTCGGGGAACACCGGGGAGCTGTTTTTT.

A word on this clone: The CDR3 does not close with the conserved phenylalanine or tryptophan, likely indicating a read error. Because the CDR3's place on the DNA is in doubt, the DNA is left out and the CDR3 is given as listed by TCRdb. The genes are TRBV4-2 and TRBJ1-1. Germline V lookup: CDR1 LGHNA, CDR2 YNFKEQ. The CDR3 comprises 13 residues, both ends counted. CDR3 residues: CASSQDGGDQMIM.

The chain uses TRBV15 and TRBJ2-6; D remains ambiguous. The germline CDR1 and CDR2 sequences are LNHNV and YYDKDF (reference sequence). The CDR3 spans 15 residues. V dropped 0 bases and J dropped 0 bases, with 3 bases sitting between them. The DNA of the CDR3 is TGTGCCACCAGCAGAGATGACTCTGGGGCCAACGTCCTGACTTTC. Encoded protein: CATSRDDSGANVLTF.

The rearrangement uses TRBV28 and TRBJ2-3; D might be TRBD1 (6 bases). V was trimmed by 6 bases and J by 5 bases, leaving 15 bases between them. CDR1 is MDHEN, CDR2 SYDVKM, per germline. The CDR3 sequence is 14 residues long. The CDR3: CASRSTGSGDTQYF. The CDR3 DNA reads TGTGCCAGCAGAAGTACAGGGTCGGGAGATACGCAGTATTTT.

The chain recombines TRBV5-6 with TRBJ2-6, with 7 bases that match TRBD1. This CDR3 comprises 18 residues. V lost 4 bases to trimming and J lost 0 bases; unmatched junction nucleotides: 10. The germline CDR1 and CDR2 sequences are SGHDT and YYEEEE. The CDR3 DNA reads as TGTGCCAGCAGCGAGCTACAGGGGACCCACTCTGGGGCCAACGTCCTGACTTTC. This sequence encodes CASSELQGTHSGANVLTF. Using reference TRBV5-6 and TRBJ2-6 for the parts outside the CDR3, the full variable domain is DAGVTQSPTHLIKTRGQQVTLRCSPKSGHDTVSWYQQALGQGPQFIFQYYEEEERQRGNFPDRFSGHQFPNYSSELNVNALLLGDSALYLCASSELQGTHSGANVLTFGAGSRLTVL.

The rearrangement uses TRBV7-3 and TRBJ1-6; 9 bases map to TRBD1. V lost 5 bases and J lost 10; bases outside the gene matches: 9. This CDR3 is built from 15 residues. The germline V gene encodes CDR1 SGHTA and CDR2 FQGTGA. The CDR3 here is CASSAKQGAGSPLHF. CDR3 DNA sequence: TGTGCCAGCAGCGCCAAACAGGGGGCTGGCTCACCCCTCCACTTT. The complete variable domain, with remaining parts taken from reference TRBV7-3 and TRBJ1-6, reads GAGVSQTPSNKVTEKGKYVELRCDPISGHTALYWYRQSLGQGPEFLIYFQGTGAADDSGLPNDRFFAVRPEGSVSTLKIQRTERGDSAVYLCASSAKQGAGSPLHFGNGTRLTVT.

Only one count was recorded for this clone. The rearrangement joins TRBV7-3 to TRBJ2-5; 8 nucleotides match TRBD2. CDR1 is SGHTA and CDR2 is FQGTGA in the germline V gene. CDR3 length: 15 amino acids. V shed 5 bases, J shed 5 bases, and the junction held 10 bases outside the gene matches. In DNA form, the CDR3 reads TGTGCCAGCAGCCGTCGGGGGGGCAGGTCGGAGACCCAGTACTTC. It is translated as CASSRRGGRSETQYF. Complete variable domain (other parts from reference TRBV7-3 and TRBJ2-5): GAGVSQTPSNKVTEKGKYVELRCDPISGHTALYWYRQSLGQGPEFLIYFQGTGAADDSGLPNDRFFAVRPEGSVSTLKIQRTERGDSAVYLCASSRRGGRSETQYFGPGTRLLVL.

The CDR3 nucleotides are TGTGCCAGCAGTTACAGTCACCAAGAGACCCAGTACTTC. Its protein product is CASSYSHQETQYF. The chain joins TRBV6-5 to TRBJ2-5; D unclear. Trimming took 2 bases from V and 0 from J, leaving 4 bases between them. In germline, CDR1 is MNHEY, CDR2 SVGAGI. This CDR3 comprises 13 residues.

This clone was seen a single time. The chain uses TRBV7-2 and TRBJ1-6, with D maybe TRBD1 (6 bases). V lost 0 bases and J 3 bases, leaving 12 bases between the germline ends. CDR3 length: 17 amino acids. Germline assignment: CDR1 SGHTA and CDR2 FQGNSA. The CDR3 here is CASSLAVLQGYNSPLHF. CDR3 nucleotide sequence: TGTGCCAGCAGCTTAGCTGTCTTACAGGGCTATAATTCACCCCTCCACTTT.